This TCR beta chain was recovered during a study of cytomegalovirus exposure and HLA in healthy donors. Study as a whole: Early released data had 80 million or so unique TCRs, all coming from HLA-typed donors.

Overall study findings and caveats: Through in vitro validation, three CMV-associated chains were shown to be specific for CMV antigens. Presence/absence analyses rested on an assumption that sequencing depth was roughly uniform across donors.

Trimming removed 7 bases at V and 0 bases at J, with 16 bases between. CDR1 and CDR2 (germline): LNHDA, SQIVND (reference sequence). This CDR3 contains 15 residues. With regard to this clone: The antigen remains unidentified.

13 Jbeta primers and 60 Vbeta primers were used for the PCR. Assay: immunoSEQ multiplex PCR; the TCRdb copy retains only in-frame clones and omits some. This sample carries 95,000 to 150,000 clones, around three quarters of them seen once, and the ten largest clones take around 3.5%. The TCR comes from a human donor in good health. J is TRBJ2-7 and V is TRBV19, with D possibly being TRBD1 (6 bases). The specimen was PBMCs. This CDR3 is CASKLSQGSSYEQYF. As DNA, the CDR3 is TGTGCCAGTAAGCTTTCCCAGGGGAGCTCCTACGAGCAGTACTTC.